The rows below give T cell receptor beta chains drawn from one sample of a study of blood T cells in healthy people across ages. MiXCR was run by TCRdb on the 5' RACE reads, yielding one entry per CDR3 protein. The profile shows 1.5 million to 2 million distinct CDR3 sequences, more than 35% of them singletons. Sequencing used blood. These receptors all stem from a human donor in good health. The CDR3 runs from the conserved cysteine through the conserved F or W. The D gene is left open where the match is weak. The size entry is marked missing in some rows and otherwise reads once, few, many or a size class.

d_call: TRBD2; clone_size: NA; j_call: TRBJ2-3; v_call: TRBV5-1; cdr3_aa: CVSSPSGNTDTQYF; cdr3_nt: TGCGTCAGCAGCCCTAGCGGGAACACAGATACGCAGTATTTT
d_call: NA; clone_size: few; j_call: TRBJ2-1; v_call: TRBV4-3; cdr3_aa: CASSQVGGDNEQFF; cdr3_nt: TGCGCCAGCAGCCAAGTAGGGGGAGACAATGAGCAGTTCTTC
d_call: NA; clone_size: NA; j_call: TRBJ2-4; v_call: TRBV6-2/TRBV6-3; cdr3_aa: CASSTPPVGEQYF; cdr3_nt: TGTGCCAGCAGTACTCCCCCGGTGGGTGAGCAGTACTTC
d_call: TRBD2; clone_size: NA; j_call: TRBJ2-5; v_call: TRBV29-1; cdr3_aa: CSALTGGRETRYF; cdr3_nt: TGCAGCGCCCTAACGGGGGGGCGAGAGACCCGGTACTTC
d_call: NA; clone_size: once; j_call: TRBJ1-5; v_call: TRBV6-2/TRBV6-3; cdr3_aa: CASSPFSTGIYSNQPQHF; cdr3_nt: TGTGCCAGCAGTCCGTTCTCGACAGGCATCTATAGCAATCAGCCCCAGCATTTT
d_call: TRBD1; clone_size: many; j_call: TRBJ2-1; v_call: TRBV29-1; cdr3_aa: CSVSQGATPNEQFF; cdr3_nt: TGCAGCGTATCCCAGGGGGCGACGCCCAATGAGCAGTTCTTC
d_call: TRBD2; clone_size: NA; j_call: TRBJ2-5; v_call: TRBV25-1; cdr3_aa: CASSDWGGNGETQYF; cdr3_nt: TGTGCCAGCAGTGATTGGGGAGGGAACGGTGAGACCCAGTACTTC
d_call: NA; clone_size: many; j_call: TRBJ2-5; v_call: TRBV29-1; cdr3_aa: CSGARDYQETQYF; cdr3_nt: TGCAGCGGAGCACGGGACTACCAAGAGACCCAGTACTTC
d_call: TRBD1; clone_size: NA; j_call: TRBJ1-1; v_call: TRBV24-1; cdr3_aa: CATSEDDRATEAFF; cdr3_nt: TGTGCCACCAGTGAGGATGACAGGGCCACTGAAGCTTTCTTT
d_call: TRBD1; clone_size: few; j_call: TRBJ1-2; v_call: TRBV5-1; cdr3_aa: CASSGRDREHYGYTF; cdr3_nt: TGCGCCAGCAGCGGCAGGGACAGGGAACACTATGGCTACACCTTC
d_call: NA; clone_size: NA; j_call: TRBJ2-3; v_call: TRBV20-1; cdr3_aa: CSAFMRAASTDTQYF; cdr3_nt: TGCAGTGCTTTCATGCGGGCAGCTAGCACAGATACGCAGTATTTT
d_call: NA; clone_size: NA; j_call: TRBJ2-6; v_call: TRBV7-7; cdr3_aa: CASSPWGISGANVLTF; cdr3_nt: TGTGCTAGCAGCCCCTGGGGGATCTCTGGGGCCAACGTCCTGACTTTC
d_call: NA; clone_size: many; j_call: TRBJ1-2; v_call: TRBV29-1; cdr3_aa: CSDTRFLTANYGYTF; cdr3_nt: TGCAGCGATACCCGATTTCTTACTGCGAACTATGGCTACACCTTC
d_call: NA; clone_size: NA; j_call: TRBJ1-6; v_call: TRBV20-1; cdr3_aa: CSARKHLRGSYNSPLHF; cdr3_nt: TGCAGTGCTAGAAAGCACCTTAGGGGCTCCTATAATTCACCCCTCCACTTT
d_call: TRBD1; clone_size: NA; j_call: TRBJ2-7; v_call: TRBV4-3; cdr3_aa: CASSQDAGQGAFEQYF; cdr3_nt: TGCGCCAGCAGCCAAGATGCGGGACAGGGGGCGTTCGAGCAGTACTTC
d_call: NA; clone_size: NA; j_call: TRBJ2-1; v_call: TRBV10-3; cdr3_aa: CAISDLKGDSSYNEQFF; cdr3_nt: TGTGCCATCAGTGATCTCAAGGGGGATAGCTCCTACAATGAGCAGTTCTTC
d_call: TRBD2; clone_size: NA; j_call: TRBJ2-3; v_call: TRBV11-2; cdr3_aa: CASSPRSAGGPDTQYF; cdr3_nt: TGTGCCAGCAGCCCCCGATCGGCGGGGGGCCCAGATACGCAGTATTTT
d_call: TRBD1; clone_size: NA; j_call: TRBJ2-7; v_call: TRBV28; cdr3_aa: CASLDRGDYEQYF; cdr3_nt: TGTGCCAGCCTTGACAGGGGGGACTACGAGCAGTACTTC
d_call: NA; clone_size: few; j_call: TRBJ1-5; v_call: TRBV12-3/TRBV12-4; cdr3_aa: CASSPRGPMGQPQHF; cdr3_nt: TGTGCCAGCAGTCCCAGGGGCCCTATGGGTCAGCCCCAGCATTTT
d_call: TRBD1; clone_size: NA; j_call: TRBJ1-2; v_call: TRBV29-1; cdr3_aa: CSVLGGQDYGYTF; cdr3_nt: TGCAGCGTCCTGGGGGGACAGGACTATGGCTACACCTTC
d_call: NA; clone_size: few; j_call: TRBJ2-3; v_call: TRBV7-8; cdr3_aa: CASSSPRAGDTQYF; cdr3_nt: TGTGCCAGCAGCTCACCCCGGGCCGGAGATACGCAGTATTTT
d_call: TRBD1; clone_size: NA; j_call: TRBJ2-7; v_call: TRBV20-1; cdr3_aa: CSARMPDRAEQYF; cdr3_nt: TGCAGTGCTAGAATGCCAGACAGGGCCGAGCAGTACTTC
d_call: TRBD1; clone_size: few; j_call: TRBJ1-6; v_call: TRBV7-9; cdr3_aa: CASSSPGTGVSPLHF; cdr3_nt: TGTGCCAGCAGCTCGCCCGGGACAGGAGTTTCACCCCTCCACTTT
d_call: TRBD2; clone_size: many; j_call: TRBJ2-3; v_call: TRBV6-4; cdr3_aa: CASSDSSGATDTQYF; cdr3_nt: TGTGCCAGCAGTGACTCTAGCGGGGCGACAGATACGCAGTATTTT
d_call: NA; clone_size: NA; j_call: TRBJ1-2; v_call: TRBV29-1; cdr3_aa: CSVPRLTAPNYGYTF; cdr3_nt: TGCAGCGTCCCCAGGTTGACAGCACCTAACTATGGCTACACCTTC
d_call: NA; clone_size: NA; j_call: TRBJ2-2; v_call: TRBV29-1; cdr3_aa: CSVGYWGTRQLFF; cdr3_nt: TGCAGCGTTGGGTATTGGGGGACCCGCCAGCTGTTTTTT
d_call: NA; clone_size: few; j_call: TRBJ1-2; v_call: TRBV4-1; cdr3_aa: CASSRASFYGYTF; cdr3_nt: TGCGCCAGCTCTAGGGCCAGCTTCTATGGCTACACCTTC
d_call: TRBD1; clone_size: NA; j_call: TRBJ2-7; v_call: TRBV20-1; cdr3_aa: CSARDSYRGPYEQYF; cdr3_nt: TGCAGTGCTAGAGATTCATACAGGGGCCCTTACGAGCAGTACTTC
d_call: NA; clone_size: NA; j_call: TRBJ1-1; v_call: TRBV3-1; cdr3_aa: CASSQEEEFNTEAFF; cdr3_nt: TGTGCCAGCAGCCAAGAGGAGGAATTTAACACTGAAGCTTTCTTT
d_call: NA; clone_size: once; j_call: TRBJ1-4; v_call: TRBV10-2; cdr3_aa: CASSPLGAGKYEKLFF; cdr3_nt: TGCGCCAGCAGTCCCCTCGGCGCAGGGAAATATGAAAAACTGTTTTTT
d_call: NA; clone_size: NA; j_call: TRBJ1-6; v_call: TRBV12-3/TRBV12-4; cdr3_aa: CASSPRQAPGSPLHF; cdr3_nt: TGTGCCAGCAGTCCTCGGCAGGCCCCGGGTTCACCCCTCCACTTT
d_call: NA; clone_size: few; j_call: TRBJ2-7; v_call: TRBV7-2; cdr3_aa: CASSFPITGIYEQYF; cdr3_nt: TGTGCCAGCAGCTTCCCTATTACAGGGATCTACGAGCAGTACTTC
d_call: TRBD2; clone_size: few; j_call: TRBJ2-1; v_call: TRBV20-1; cdr3_aa: CSARALRGGLNEQFF; cdr3_nt: TGCAGTGCTAGAGCTTTGCGGGGGGGGTTAAATGAGCAGTTCTTC
d_call: TRBD1; clone_size: NA; j_call: TRBJ1-6; v_call: TRBV7-2; cdr3_aa: CASSLIRGQNSPLHF; cdr3_nt: TGTGCCAGCAGCTTAATCAGGGGGCAGAATTCACCCCTCCACTTT
d_call: TRBD2; clone_size: few; j_call: TRBJ2-5; v_call: TRBV4-1; cdr3_aa: CASSQEGEGEEETQYF; cdr3_nt: TGCGCCAGCAGCCAAGAAGGGGAGGGCGAGGAAGAGACCCAGTACTTC
d_call: NA; clone_size: few; j_call: TRBJ2-3; v_call: TRBV10-3; cdr3_aa: CAISVSWTDSSTDTQYF; cdr3_nt: TGTGCCATCAGTGTCTCTTGGACAGATTCTAGCACAGATACGCAGTATTTT
d_call: NA; clone_size: few; j_call: TRBJ2-3; v_call: TRBV20-1; cdr3_aa: CSASSEGGTDTQYF; cdr3_nt: TGCAGTGCTAGCTCTGAGGGGGGGACAGATACGCAGTATTTT
d_call: NA; clone_size: NA; j_call: TRBJ1-2; v_call: TRBV5-1; cdr3_aa: CASSLGARNYGYTF; cdr3_nt: TGCGCCAGCAGCTTGGGGGCGAGAAACTATGGCTACACCTTC
d_call: TRBD1; clone_size: NA; j_call: TRBJ2-3; v_call: TRBV7-2; cdr3_aa: CASSAQGASSTDTQYF; cdr3_nt: TGTGCCAGCAGCGCACAGGGGGCTTCTTCCACAGATACGCAGTATTTT
d_call: NA; clone_size: NA; j_call: TRBJ2-1; v_call: TRBV11-2; cdr3_aa: CASSLVFWGGRYNEQFF; cdr3_nt: TGTGCCAGCAGCTTAGTGTTTTGGGGGGGCCGCTACAATGAGCAGTTCTTC
d_call: TRBD1; clone_size: few; j_call: TRBJ2-7; v_call: TRBV29-1; cdr3_aa: CSVEGTGVSEQYF; cdr3_nt: TGCAGCGTTGAAGGGACAGGGGTTTCCGAGCAGTACTTC
d_call: NA; clone_size: few; j_call: TRBJ2-7; v_call: TRBV7-2; cdr3_aa: CASSSGPREQYF; cdr3_nt: TGTGCCAGCAGCTCAGGGCCTCGGGAGCAGTACTTC
d_call: NA; clone_size: NA; j_call: TRBJ2-7; v_call: TRBV27; cdr3_aa: CASSYLRGQPTYEQYF; cdr3_nt: TGTGCCAGCAGCTATCTAAGAGGGCAGCCGACCTACGAGCAGTACTTC
d_call: TRBD2; clone_size: NA; j_call: TRBJ2-3; v_call: TRBV12-3/TRBV12-4; cdr3_aa: CASSRSGGPRDTQYF; cdr3_nt: TGTGCCAGCAGCCGGAGCGGGGGCCCCCGGGATACGCAGTATTTT
d_call: TRBD2; clone_size: few; j_call: TRBJ2-3; v_call: TRBV11-1; cdr3_aa: CASSPRTSGGAGDTQYF; cdr3_nt: TGTGCCAGCAGCCCGCGGACTAGCGGGGGGGCAGGAGATACGCAGTATTTT
d_call: TRBD1; clone_size: few; j_call: TRBJ1-6; v_call: TRBV7-2; cdr3_aa: CASSLADRENSPLHF; cdr3_nt: TGTGCCAGCAGCTTAGCTGACAGGGAGAATTCACCCCTCCACTTT
d_call: NA; clone_size: once; j_call: TRBJ1-5; v_call: TRBV12-3/TRBV12-4; cdr3_aa: CASSSPSTGQPQHF; cdr3_nt: TGTGCCAGCAGTTCCCCATCCACTGGTCAGCCCCAGCATTTT
d_call: NA; clone_size: many; j_call: TRBJ2-1; v_call: TRBV7-2; cdr3_aa: CASSLQGIGDEQFF; cdr3_nt: TGTGCCAGCAGCTTACAAGGGATTGGCGATGAGCAGTTCTTC
d_call: NA; clone_size: many; j_call: TRBJ2-7; v_call: TRBV7-3; cdr3_aa: CASSSGTYDEQYF; cdr3_nt: TGTGCCAGCAGCTCCGGGACATATGACGAGCAGTACTTC
d_call: NA; clone_size: NA; j_call: TRBJ2-7; v_call: TRBV10-3; cdr3_aa: CAISEFRGPTYEQYF; cdr3_nt: TGTGCCATCAGTGAGTTTCGGGGCCCGACCTACGAGCAGTACTTC
d_call: TRBD1; clone_size: few; j_call: TRBJ1-1; v_call: TRBV25-1; cdr3_aa: CASSGQGATEAFF; cdr3_nt: TGTGCCAGCAGTGGACAGGGGGCCACTGAAGCTTTCTTT
d_call: NA; clone_size: NA; j_call: TRBJ1-2; v_call: TRBV6-1; cdr3_aa: CASSDGGDNYGYTF; cdr3_nt: TGTGCCAGCAGTGATGGGGGCGATAACTATGGTTACACCTTC
d_call: TRBD2; clone_size: NA; j_call: TRBJ2-1; v_call: TRBV20-1; cdr3_aa: CSAQRLASYNEQFF; cdr3_nt: TGCAGTGCTCAGAGACTAGCGAGTTACAATGAGCAGTTCTTC
d_call: TRBD1; clone_size: NA; j_call: TRBJ2-5; v_call: TRBV29-1; cdr3_aa: CSGRSGTGETQYF; cdr3_nt: TGCAGCGGCCGATCCGGGACAGGAGAGACCCAGTACTTC
d_call: NA; clone_size: NA; j_call: TRBJ2-6; v_call: TRBV28; cdr3_aa: CASSLGIGPGANVLTF; cdr3_nt: TGTGCCAGCAGTTTGGGGATCGGACCTGGGGCCAACGTCCTGACTTTC
d_call: NA; clone_size: few; j_call: TRBJ1-6; v_call: TRBV19; cdr3_aa: CASSTQGTSASPLHF; cdr3_nt: TGTGCCAGTAGTACCCAGGGTACCAGCGCTTCACCCCTCCACTTT
d_call: NA; clone_size: few; j_call: TRBJ2-3; v_call: TRBV7-2; cdr3_aa: CASSLATTVYNTDTQYF; cdr3_nt: TGTGCCAGCAGCTTAGCCACAACAGTCTACAACACAGATACGCAGTATTTT